This entry lists 24 T cell receptor beta chains sequenced from one sample in a study of T cell responses to AZD1222 COVID-19 vaccine. Sequenced by immunoSEQ multiplex PCR; TCRdb stores in-frame clones only, minus some. The table includes around 100,000 clones, 87% detected once. Sequences were derived from peripheral blood, sampled 28 days after the second AZD1222 dose. The receptors derive from an adult who received the AZD1222 COVID-19 vaccine.

This clone was picked up a small number of times. The chain has TRBV11-2 and TRBJ1-1; tentative D call: TRBD1 (5 bases). V lost 5 bases, J lost 0 bases, and 7 bases lay in between. The CDR3 has 13 residues. Germline-derived CDR1 and CDR2 are SGHAT and FQNNGV. The CDR3 nucleotides read TGTGCCAGCAGCACGACAGTGAACACTGAAGCTTTCTTT. Protein product: CASSTTVNTEAFF.

The chain recombines TRBV28 with TRBJ2-5, with TRBD1 matching 8 bases. Trimming cost V 5 bases and J 4 bases; bases outside gene matches: 9. CDR3 length equals 15 residues. CDR1 MDHEN and CDR2 SYDVKM come from the germline V gene. CDR3 sequence (DNA): TGTGCCAGCAGTCCAAGACAGGGGATGGGAGAGACCCAGTACTTC. Translation gives CASSPRQGMGETQYF.

The V gene is TRBV6-5, the J gene TRBJ2-3; 12 bases are a match to TRBD2. Per the germline V gene, CDR1 is MNHEY and CDR2 is SVGAGI. CDR3 length: 15 amino acids. J was trimmed by 1 base and V by 8 bases; bases with no gene match: 4. The chain's CDR3 is CASSRLAGGTDTQYF. DNA for the CDR3: TGTGCCAGCTCCAGACTAGCGGGGGGCACAGATACGCAGTATTTT.

The V and J genes are TRBV6-5 and TRBJ1-1; D is unresolved. Germline V gene data show CDR1 as MNHEY and CDR2 as SVGAGI. The CDR3 sequence is 14 residues long. The germline V and J ends were trimmed by 6 bases and 2 bases, with 13 bases remaining between them. CDR3 nucleotide sequence: TGTGCCAGCAGCAAGGGCTACATCAACACTGAAGCTTTCTTT. Protein product: CASSKGYINTEAFF.

The V gene is TRBV11-3, the J gene TRBJ1-1; the D gene is possibly TRBD1 (5 bases). The V and J ends lost 5 bases and 3 bases respectively, with 13 bases between them. The CDR3 loop spans 14 amino acids. Germline CDR1 SGHNT, CDR2 YENEEA. CDR3 DNA: TGTGCCAGCAGCCTAGCTCAGGGCCACACTGAAGCTTTCTTT. Protein product: CASSLAQGHTEAFF.

V gene TRBV5-1 combines with J gene TRBJ2-3, with D possibly TRBD1 on 5 matching bases. CDR3 length equals 15 residues. The germline gives CDR1 SGHRS, CDR2 YFSETQ. The V and J ends lost 1 base and 0 bases respectively, with 9 bases between them. The CDR3 spells CASSLQGESTDTQYF. CDR3 nucleotide sequence: TGCGCCAGCAGCTTGCAAGGGGAAAGCACAGATACGCAGTATTTT.

CDR3 loop: CASSLLASESEQYF. The CDR3 region has the DNA TGTGCCAGCAGCTTACTCGCCTCAGAGTCTGAGCAGTACTTC. This chain connects TRBV7-6 to TRBJ2-7; D remains ambiguous. This CDR3 spans 14 amino acids. Trimming stripped 2 bases from V and 7 bases from J, with 15 bases between. In germline, CDR1 is SGHVS, CDR2 FNYEAQ.

This rearrangement joins TRBV5-1 to TRBJ1-4; D may be TRBD1 (6 bases). V was pared by 1 base and J by 7 bases, with 23 bases between. The CDR3 runs to 18 residues. Germline lookup yields CDR1 SGHRS and CDR2 YFSETQ. The CDR3 DNA is TGCGCCAGCAGCTTGATTGGGGGGGCATCTGGTTTGGGTGAAAAACTGTTTTTT. Translating gives CASSLIGGASGLGEKLFF.

J is TRBJ2-2 and V is TRBV6-1, with 8 positions matching TRBD1. The V and J ends lost 3 bases and 1 base, in that order; junction bases with no gene match: 7. The germline V gene has CDR1 MNHNS and CDR2 SASEGT. The CDR3 is made up of 17 amino acids. CDR3 amino acids: CASSDLFGTGNTGELFF. As DNA, the CDR3 is TGTGCCAGCAGTGATTTGTTCGGGACAGGGAACACCGGGGAGCTGTTTTTT.

The J gene is TRBJ1-1, the V gene TRBV28; 9 bases line up with TRBD1. This CDR3 is 17 amino acids long. V lost 2 bases, J lost 1 base, and 8 bases stayed unmatched. In germline, CDR1 is MDHEN, CDR2 SYDVKM. DNA for the CDR3: TGTGCCAGCAGTTTAACTGCCGGGACAGGGCAGAACACTGAAGCTTTCTTT. The encoded protein is CASSLTAGTGQNTEAFF.

The rearrangement joins TRBV7-2 to TRBJ1-2, with TRBD1 matching over 7 bases. Unmatched junction bases numbered 4, after V lost 5 bases and J lost 4 bases. This CDR3 is 13 amino acids long. Germline V gene sequence: CDR1 SGHTA, CDR2 FQGNSA. In DNA, the CDR3 is TGTGCCAGCAGCATTCGGGACAGCTATGGCTACACCTTC. Translation gives CASSIRDSYGYTF.

The chain couples TRBV23-1 to TRBJ1-4; 7 bases fit TRBD1. TRBV23-1 is flagged as an ORF with uncertain function. The CDR3 spans 15 residues. After removal of 6 bases from V and 6 bases from J, the junction contained 10 bases not matched to a gene. The CDR3 bases are TGCGCCAGCAGAATTCAGGGGGAAAGCGATGAAAAACTGTTTTTT. The encoded protein is CASRIQGESDEKLFF.

The gene calls are TRBV27 and TRBJ2-1; 7 bases agree with TRBD1. Germline CDR1 MNHEY, CDR2 SMNVEV (reference sequence). CDR3 length: 17 residues. J was trimmed by 2 bases and V by 1 base; bases with no gene match: 8. The CDR3 bases are TGTGCCAGCAGTTTATTTGGACAGGCAACACCCTACAATGAGCAGTTCTTC. It specifies CASSLFGQATPYNEQFF.

The chain joins TRBV19 to TRBJ2-7; D may correspond to TRBD1 or TRBD2 (5 bases each). Germline-derived CDR1 and CDR2 are LNHDA and SQIVND (reference sequence). The CDR3 length is 13 residues. With 3 bases removed from V and 6 bases from J, the gap between germline ends came to 12 bases. The CDR3: CASSILGGSEQYF. The CDR3 bases are TGTGCCAGTAGTATCCTTGGGGGTTCCGAGCAGTACTTC.

The V and J genes are TRBV15 and TRBJ1-2, with D possibly matching TRBD1 (6 bases). The CDR3 has 14 amino acids. The ends were cut back, 2 bases at V and 4 bases at J, with 11 bases in the middle. Germline V lookup: CDR1 LNHNV, CDR2 YYDKDF (reference sequence). The CDR3 loop is CATSRPDRPYGYTF. CDR3 DNA sequence: TGTGCCACCAGCAGACCCGACAGGCCCTATGGCTACACCTTC.

J is TRBJ1-1 and V is TRBV7-9, with D uncertain. V lost 3 bases to trimming and J lost 1 base, with 12 bases between them. The CDR3 is 15 residues long. The germline CDR1 and CDR2 sequences are SEHNR and FQNEAQ (reference sequence). CDR3 loop: CASSFIPTGNTEAFF. In DNA, the CDR3 is TGTGCCAGCAGCTTTATCCCAACGGGGAACACTGAAGCTTTCTTT.

The J gene is TRBJ1-3, the V gene TRBV6-1; 12 bases are shared with TRBD1. This CDR3 has 15 residues. The germline V gene has CDR1 MNHNS and CDR2 SASEGT. J gave up 5 bases and V 3 bases, and 2 bases lay outside the gene matches. Written as DNA, the CDR3 is TGTGCCAGCAGTGAGGGGACAGGGGGCCGAAACACCATATATTTT. This sequence encodes CASSEGTGGRNTIYF.

This sequence joins TRBV11-3 and TRBJ2-3; weak D call: TRBD2 (6 bases). The germline V gene has CDR1 SGHNT and CDR2 YENEEA. The V end was cut by 2 bases, the J end by 1 base, with 10 bases between. This CDR3 has 15 amino acids. The CDR3 nucleotides read TGTGCCAGCAGCTTAAGGCGGGGACGCACAGATACGCAGTATTTT. This gives the protein CASSLRRGRTDTQYF.

This rearrangement joins TRBV19 to TRBJ2-1; 15 bases match TRBD2. J was trimmed by 6 bases and V by 5 bases; bases with no gene match: 20. This CDR3 contains 21 residues. The germline gives CDR1 LNHDA, CDR2 SQIVND (reference sequence). CDR3 in amino acids: CASSGLRTSGRAEGGGNEQFF. CDR3 nucleotide sequence: TGTGCCAGTAGTGGGTTAAGGACTAGCGGGAGGGCCGAGGGTGGGGGCAATGAGCAGTTCTTC.

The V call is TRBV5-1, the J call TRBJ2-5, with TRBD2 matching 8 bases. Trimming at V came to 0 bases and at J to 1 base, leaving 5 bases not matched to a gene. The V gene's germline CDR1 is SGHRS and CDR2 YFSETQ. The CDR3 sequence is 16 residues long. In DNA, the CDR3 is TGCGCCAGCAGCTTGGGTTTAGCGGGGCCCCAAGAGACCCAGTACTTC. Translation gives CASSLGLAGPQETQYF.

The chain combines TRBV30 with TRBJ2-1; 8 bases are shared with TRBD2. The CDR3 has 13 residues. Germline lookup yields CDR1 GTSNPN and CDR2 SVGIG (reference sequence). Unmatched junction bases numbered 4, after V lost 5 bases and J lost 4 bases. CDR3 in DNA: TGTGCCTGGGTGGGACTAGGTTACAATGAGCAGTTCTTC. This translates into CAWVGLGYNEQFF.

This sequence joins TRBV2 and TRBJ1-2, with D possibly matching TRBD1 (6 bases). CDR3 size: 12 residues. Trimming took off 8 bases at V and 7 bases at J, with 14 bases between the two ends. Germline CDR1 is SNHLY and CDR2 is FYNNEI. This CDR3 is CASVGGHFGYTF. The CDR3 region has the DNA TGTGCCAGCGTTGGGGGGCACTTTGGCTACACCTTC. Using reference TRBV2 and TRBJ1-2 for the parts outside the CDR3, the full variable domain is EPEVTQTPSHQVTQMGQEVILRCVPISNHLYFYWYRQILGQKVEFLVSFYNNEISEKSEIFDDQFSVERPDGSNFTLKIRSTKLEDSAMYFCASVGGHFGYTFGSGTRLTVV.

The chain combines TRBV7-3 with TRBJ2-2, with TRBD1 matching over 8 bases. Germline V gene sequence: CDR1 SGHTA, CDR2 FQGTGA. This CDR3 has 15 residues. Unmatched junction bases numbered 6, after V lost 3 bases and J lost 6 bases. For the CDR3, the DNA is TGTGCCAGCAGCTTCCAAGGACAGGGCGCCGGGGAGCTGTTTTTT. Protein sequence: CASSFQGQGAGELFF.

This chain joins TRBV5-5 and TRBJ1-5, with D unclear. This CDR3 has 15 amino acids. Germline values: CDR1 SGHKS, CDR2 YYEKEE (reference sequence). V was trimmed by 1 base and J by 6 bases, leaving 14 bases between them. CDR3 sequence: CASSLSLAVGQPQHF. The CDR3 DNA reads as TGTGCCAGCAGCTTGAGTTTAGCTGTGGGTCAGCCCCAGCATTTT.